Listed here is a single TCR beta chain. Its antigen is not identified. Several immunoSEQ plates received, in even portions, the genomic DNA of each subset. Clones were sequenced by immunoSEQ multiplex PCR, and TCRdb holds only the in-frame ones, with some missing. The repertoire holds over a million clones, with approximately 96% as singletons. Every contributor of samples was a Caucasian grown-up residing in Nashville, Tennessee. The data stem from a study of shared clonotypes between healthy human individuals. The overall study: Each donor's CD4 naive and CD4 memory cells filled three plates apiece, CD8 naive two, and CD8 memory one. Study-wide findings and caveats: Against clonotypes common to all four donors, non-shared ones had lower generation probabilities.

Trimming removed 2 bases at V and 3 bases at J, with 12 bases between. Looked up from germline, CDR1 is MNHNS and CDR2 is SASEGT. This CDR3 region has 15 residues. The chain couples TRBV6-1 to TRBJ2-3, with D perhaps matching TRBD1 (5 bases). The sample was naive CD4+ T cells sorted from blood. Subset described: CD45RA+ positively selected. This sequence was found in a man aged 30 to 39 in good health. This chain's CDR3 is CASSELGRITDTQYF. The CDR3, as DNA: TGTGCCAGCAGTGAATTGGGGCGAATAACAGATACGCAGTATTTT.